This T cell receptor beta chain stems from a study of cytomegalovirus exposure and HLA in healthy donors. As concerns this clone: What it binds is unknown.

Study findings and constraints: A missense variant in DCLRE1C was later tied to TCR beta V- and J-gene trimming. In a later analysis, DRB1 alleles had the most associated TCRs; HLA-C alleles the fewest.

PCR primers comprised 60 Vbeta and 13 Jbeta primers. Measured with immunoSEQ multiplex PCR; TCRdb has only the in-frame clones, and not every one. The data hold about 100,000 clones, with over 70% observed a single time. Material for sequencing was PBMCs. This TCR derives from a man aged 50 or older in good health and CMV-seronegative.

The DNA for the CDR3 is TGTGCCAGCAGTCAGGGACAGAGCTCCTACAATGAGCAGTTCTTC. Its protein product is CASSQGQSSYNEQFF. The J gene is TRBJ2-1, the V gene TRBV27; TRBD1 agrees at 7 bases. CDR1 MNHEY and CDR2 SMNVEV come from the germline V gene (reference sequence). V trimming: 5 bases; J trimming: 0 bases; junction bases outside the gene matches: 4. The CDR3 runs 15 residues.